This TCR beta chain was retrieved from a study of blood T cell repertoires in COVID-19. CDR1 and CDR2 (germline): MNHNY, SVGAGI (reference sequence). The V end lost 7 bases, the J end lost 0 bases, and 9 bases lay between the germline ends. This CDR3 spans 14 amino acids. Profiling relied on immunoSEQ multiplex PCR, and the TCRdb table lists in-frame clones only, not all of them. The sample lists approximately 290,000 clones, approximately 86% occurring once. This sequence originates from a man younger than 30 with active or convalescent COVID-19. Sequenced material: peripheral blood. V gene TRBV6-6 combines with J gene TRBJ2-2, with D hard to call. The CDR3 loop is CASTYPANTGELFF. Here the CDR3 DNA reads TGTGCCAGCACTTATCCCGCGAACACCGGGGAGCTGTTTTTT.